The 17 T cell receptor beta chains in this list originate from one sample, sequenced in a study of blood T cell repertoires in COVID-19. The table came from immunoSEQ multiplex PCR; TCRdb's copy has only in-frame clones and leaves some out. The sample gives about 75,000 clones, 65% to 90% of which show up once; 20% to 25% is in the top ten. The sample comprised peripheral blood. These receptors all come from a woman aged 45 to 65 with acute or convalescent COVID-19.

The chain joins TRBV11-2 to TRBJ2-1; 9 nucleotides match TRBD1. The ends lost 5 bases at V and 12 bases at J; junction bases unmatched: 17. This CDR3 is built from 16 residues. Germline V gives CDR1 SGHAT, CDR2 FQNNGV. The CDR3 spells CASSGTGGSRPRRQFF. In nucleotides, the CDR3 is TGTGCCAGCAGCGGAACAGGGGGCTCTAGACCCCGGAGGCAGTTCTTC. Full variable domain (remainder filled in from reference TRBV11-2 and TRBJ2-1): EAGVAQSPRYKIIEKRQSVAFWCNPISGHATLYWYQQILGQGPKLLIQFQNNGVVDDSQLPKDRFSAERLKGVDSTLKIQPAKLEDSAVYLCASSGTGGSRPRRQFFGPGTRLTVL.

This chain connects TRBV19 to TRBJ2-7; 11 bases are a match to TRBD1. Germline values: CDR1 LNHDA, CDR2 SQIVND (reference sequence). With 8 bases clipped from V and 6 bases from J, the junction kept 9 bases outside the gene matches. The CDR3 extends over 14 amino acids. CDR3: CASASGTGGLEQYF. The CDR3, as DNA: TGTGCCAGTGCTTCCGGGACAGGGGGGCTCGAGCAGTACTTC.

V and J are TRBV28 and TRBJ2-7, with 7 bases aligning to TRBD2. Germline-derived CDR1 and CDR2 are MDHEN and SYDVKM. The V gene end was trimmed by 2 bases and the J gene end by 4 bases; junction bases not matched to a gene: 23. The CDR3 has 20 amino acids. The chain's CDR3 is CASSLPLLEAGPYWVYEQYF. CDR3 bases: TGTGCCAGCAGTTTACCCCTTTTAGAAGCGGGGCCTTATTGGGTGTACGAGCAGTACTTC.

The chain uses TRBV9 and TRBJ2-3; D possibly corresponds to TRBD2 (5 bases). Trimming pared 0 bases from V and 6 bases from J, leaving 11 bases between. The V gene's germline CDR1 is SGDLS and CDR2 YYNGEE. This CDR3 comprises 14 residues. CDR3 loop: CASSVGITGDTQYF. The DNA for the CDR3 is TGTGCCAGCAGCGTAGGGATAACGGGGGATACGCAGTATTTT.

The chain carries TRBV2 and TRBJ2-1; D ambiguous. V was cut by 4 bases and J by 1 base, with 8 bases left in between. The CDR3 consists of 14 residues. CDR1 is SNHLY, CDR2 FYNNEI, per germline. CDR3 sequence: CASSAAVSYNEQFF. The DNA for the CDR3 is TGTGCCAGCAGTGCCGCAGTATCCTACAATGAGCAGTTCTTC.

The J gene is TRBJ2-1, the V gene TRBV4-3; 9 bases agree with TRBD2. The CDR3 contains 20 residues. Germline V lookup: CDR1 LGHNA, CDR2 YSLEER. Trimming took 1 base from V and 5 from J; bases not matched to a gene: 18. In DNA, the CDR3 is TGCGCCAGCAGCCAAGGAAGTTCGCTAGCGGGACGGGCGGGGAACAATGAGCAGTTCTTC. As protein: CASSQGSSLAGRAGNNEQFF.

The rearrangement uses TRBV5-5 and TRBJ1-2; 9 positions agree with TRBD1. Germline CDR1 reads SGHKS; CDR2 reads YYEKEE (reference sequence). The V and J ends lost 3 bases and 3 bases, in that order; junction bases with no gene match: 3. The CDR3 spans 14 residues. The DNA for the CDR3 is TGTGCCAGCAGCTCTTGGACAGGGGACTATGGCTACACCTTC. Encoded protein: CASSSWTGDYGYTF.

The rearrangement links TRBV5-6 to TRBJ2-2; tentatively, D is TRBD1 (6 bases). V lost 2 bases and J lost 1, with 15 bases in between. The V gene's germline CDR1 is SGHDT and CDR2 YYEEEE. There are 17 residues in the CDR3. This chain's CDR3 is CASSFDGTLRNTGELFF. As DNA, the CDR3 is TGTGCCAGCAGCTTTGACGGGACACTTCGGAACACCGGGGAGCTGTTTTTT.

The chain uses TRBV19 and TRBJ1-5; TRBD1 matches at 9 bases. J gave up 5 bases and V 5 bases, and 7 bases lay outside the gene matches. The CDR3 totals 15 residues. Germline V gene sequence: CDR1 LNHDA, CDR2 SQIVND (reference sequence). The chain's CDR3 is CASSLQGAVYQPQHF. The CDR3 DNA reads TGTGCCAGTAGTCTACAGGGGGCGGTTTATCAGCCCCAGCATTTT.

The chain is built from TRBV6-6 and TRBJ2-5, with TRBD1 as a possible D gene (6 bases). CDR1 is MNHNY and CDR2 is SVGAGI in the germline V gene (reference sequence). The V and J ends lost 6 bases and 1 base respectively, with 18 bases between them. This CDR3 spans 16 amino acids. The CDR3 loop reads CASSRHRTEIQETQYF. In DNA form, the CDR3 reads TGTGCCAGCAGCCGCCATAGGACAGAAATCCAAGAGACCCAGTACTTC.

This rearrangement joins TRBV6-5 to TRBJ2-3; 10 nucleotides match TRBD1. Germline V CDR1 and CDR2: MNHEY, SVGAGI. The V and J ends lost 0 bases and 8 bases, in that order; junction bases with no gene match: 5. CDR3 length equals 15 residues. The CDR3 coding sequence is TGTGCCAGCAGTTACTCAGGGACAGGGGTGGGTACGCAGTATTTT. Amino acids: CASSYSGTGVGTQYF.

This clone has a handful of counts. The gene calls are TRBV4-1 and TRBJ2-1; 8 positions agree with TRBD2. There are 16 residues in the CDR3. Trimming removed 2 bases from V and 5 bases from J; junction bases left unmatched: 8. Germline CDR1 is MGHRA and CDR2 is YSYEKL. The CDR3 DNA sequence: TGCGCCAGCAGCCAAATTGTACCAGCGGGAGACAATGAGCAGTTCTTC. Protein product: CASSQIVPAGDNEQFF.

The chain recombines TRBV19 with TRBJ2-2; the D gene is possibly TRBD1 (5 bases). This CDR3 is built from 13 residues. V was shortened by 9 bases and J by 0 bases, with 8 bases between the two germline ends. CDR1 is LNHDA, CDR2 SQIVND, per germline (reference sequence). The CDR3 reads CASRAANTGELFF. The CDR3 region has the DNA TGTGCCAGCAGGGCAGCGAACACCGGGGAGCTGTTTTTT.

Here the CDR3 reads CASSPGGGGPEAFF. The CDR3 nucleotides are TGTGCCAGCTCACCCGGGGGGGGTGGACCTGAAGCTTTCTTT. The chain joins TRBV18 to TRBJ1-1; TRBD1 might be the D (5 bases). CDR1 and CDR2 from the germline V gene are KGHSH and LQKENI. The CDR3 is 14 residues long. V dropped 3 bases and J dropped 6 bases, with 14 bases sitting between them.

The chain joins TRBV5-6 to TRBJ1-2; TRBD1 matches at 7 bases. The CDR3 spans 14 residues. Losses at the gene ends were 4 bases for V and 4 bases for J; bases not matched to a gene: 7. Germline V CDR1 and CDR2: SGHDT, YYEEEE. CDR3 sequence: CASSPGQEGYGYTF. The CDR3 nucleotides are TGTGCCAGCAGCCCCGGACAGGAGGGCTATGGCTACACCTTC.

The rearrangement links TRBV5-4 to TRBJ2-5; 10 positions match TRBD2. The ends lost 1 base at V and 5 bases at J; junction bases unmatched: 2. The CDR3 has 14 residues. The V gene's germline CDR1 is SGHNT and CDR2 YYREEE (reference sequence). CDR3 nucleotide sequence: TGTGCCAGCAGCTTGTCTAGCGGGAGTGAGACCCAGTACTTC. It yields the protein CASSLSSGSETQYF.

This chain links TRBV24-1 with TRBJ1-2; 10 nucleotides agree with TRBD1. The V segment lost 4 bases and the J segment 6 bases; nucleotides outside the gene matches: 10. The CDR3 extends over 16 amino acids. In germline, CDR1 is KGHDR, CDR2 SFDVKD. The CDR3 region is CATSDFGDRGRDGYTF. CDR3 sequence (DNA): TGTGCCACCAGTGACTTCGGCGACAGGGGGCGCGATGGCTACACCTTC.